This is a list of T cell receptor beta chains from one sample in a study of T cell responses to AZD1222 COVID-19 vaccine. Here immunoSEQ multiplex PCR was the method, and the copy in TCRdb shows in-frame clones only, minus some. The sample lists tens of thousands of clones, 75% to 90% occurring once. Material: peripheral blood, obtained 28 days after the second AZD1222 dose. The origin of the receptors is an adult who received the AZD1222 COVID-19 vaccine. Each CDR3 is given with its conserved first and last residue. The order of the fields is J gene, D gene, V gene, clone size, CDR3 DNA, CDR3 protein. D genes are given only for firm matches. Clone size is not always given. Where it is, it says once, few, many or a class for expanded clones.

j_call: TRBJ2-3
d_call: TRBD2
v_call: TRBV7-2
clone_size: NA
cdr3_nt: TGTGCCAGCACGCCAAGCGGGGGGCTCGGCACAGATACGCAGTATTTT
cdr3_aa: CASTPSGGLGTDTQYF

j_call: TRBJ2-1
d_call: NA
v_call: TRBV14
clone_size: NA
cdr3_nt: TGTGCCAGCAGCCAAGTCTTGGTGGCGGCGCAGTTCTTC
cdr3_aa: CASSQVLVAAQFF

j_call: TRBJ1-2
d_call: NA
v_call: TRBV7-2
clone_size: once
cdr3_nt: TGTGCCAGCAGCTTAGGGAGATACTATGGCTACACCTTC
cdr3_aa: CASSLGRYYGYTF

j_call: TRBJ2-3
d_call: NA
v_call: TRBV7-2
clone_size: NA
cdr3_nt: TGTGCCAGCAGCTTGTTCTTTGAAGGTACGCAGTATTTT
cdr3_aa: CASSLFFEGTQYF

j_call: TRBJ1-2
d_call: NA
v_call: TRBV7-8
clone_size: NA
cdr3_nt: TGTGCCAGCAGCTTGTTGGTTGGATCATCAAGTGGCTACACCTTC
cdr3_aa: CASSLLVGSSSGYTF

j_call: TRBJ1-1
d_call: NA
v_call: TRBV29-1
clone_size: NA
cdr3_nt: TGCAGCGTTGCTGATCGACGGTCTGTGAACACTGAAGCTTTCTTT
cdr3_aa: CSVADRRSVNTEAFF

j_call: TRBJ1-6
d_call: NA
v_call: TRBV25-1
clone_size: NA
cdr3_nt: TGTGCCAGCCGACCAAGGGGTAGCCTCTATAATTCACCCCTCCACTTT
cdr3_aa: CASRPRGSLYNSPLHF

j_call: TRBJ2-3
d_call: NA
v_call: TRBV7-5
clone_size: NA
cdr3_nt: TGTGCCAGAAGCTTAGAATTCCCCCCGGCCCACTTGGCTAGCGGGGGGGGAAGCACAGATACGCAGTATTTT
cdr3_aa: CARSLEFPPAHLASGGGSTDTQYF

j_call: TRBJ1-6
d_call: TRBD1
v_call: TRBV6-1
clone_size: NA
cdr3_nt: TGTGCCAGCAGTGAGGCATCTGGACAGGGGGGTAATTCACCCCTCCACTTT
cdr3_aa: CASSEASGQGGNSPLHF

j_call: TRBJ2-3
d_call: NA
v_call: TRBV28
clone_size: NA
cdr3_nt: TGTGCCAGCAGTTTGGCTAAGGGGAGTTTGAACGCAGATACGCAGTATTTT
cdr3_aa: CASSLAKGSLNADTQYF

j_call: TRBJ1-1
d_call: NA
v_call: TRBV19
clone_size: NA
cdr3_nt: TGTGCCAGTAGTAGCGGACAGTTCCACGAAGCTTTCTTT
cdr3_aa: CASSSGQFHEAFF

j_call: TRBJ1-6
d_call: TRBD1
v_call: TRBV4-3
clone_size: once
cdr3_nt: TGCGCCAGCAGCCGAGAGGGGGCGCTTCGGAATTCACCCCTCCACTTT
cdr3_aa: CASSREGALRNSPLHF

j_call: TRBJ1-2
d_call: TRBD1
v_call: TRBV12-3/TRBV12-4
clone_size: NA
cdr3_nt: TGTGCCAGCAGTTGGCAGGGGGCGGGTGGCTACACCTTC
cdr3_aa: CASSWQGAGGYTF

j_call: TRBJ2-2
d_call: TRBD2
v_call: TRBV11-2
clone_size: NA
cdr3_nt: TGTGCCAGCAGCCTGAAAGCGGGAGGGCCGGAAACCGGGGAGCTGTTTTTT
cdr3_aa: CASSLKAGGPETGELFF

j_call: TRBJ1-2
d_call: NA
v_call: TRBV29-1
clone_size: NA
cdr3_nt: TGCAGCGTTGGAAATAGGGATGGCTACACCTTC
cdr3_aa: CSVGNRDGYTF